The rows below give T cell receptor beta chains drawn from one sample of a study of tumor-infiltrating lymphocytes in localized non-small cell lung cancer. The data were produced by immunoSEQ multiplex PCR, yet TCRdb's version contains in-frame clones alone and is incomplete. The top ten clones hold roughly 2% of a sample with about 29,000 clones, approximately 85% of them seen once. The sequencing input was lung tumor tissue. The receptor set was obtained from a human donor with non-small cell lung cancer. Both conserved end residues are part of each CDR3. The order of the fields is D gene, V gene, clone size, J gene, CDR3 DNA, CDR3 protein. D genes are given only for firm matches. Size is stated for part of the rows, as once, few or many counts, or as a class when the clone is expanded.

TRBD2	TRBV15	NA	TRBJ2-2	TGTGCCACCAGCAGTCCCCCGTCGGTAGCGGGAGCCGGGGAGCTGTTTTTT	CATSSPPSVAGAGELFF
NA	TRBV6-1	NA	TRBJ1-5	TGTGCCAGCAGTGAAGAAGGAGATCAGCCCCAGCATTTT	CASSEEGDQPQHF
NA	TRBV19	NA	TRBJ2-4	TGTGCCAGTAGCCCAAGGGGGGGAGTTCAGTACTTC	CASSPRGGVQYF
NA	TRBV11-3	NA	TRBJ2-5	TGTGCCAGCAGCGCGGGGGCCCGGGAGACCCAGTACTTC	CASSAGARETQYF
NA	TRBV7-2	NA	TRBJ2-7	TGTGCCAGCACCCCCGGCTACGGCTCCTACGAGCAGTACTTC	CASTPGYGSYEQYF
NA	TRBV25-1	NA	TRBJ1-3	TGTGCCAGCAGTGAATGGGGGGGCTCTGGAAACACCATATATTTT	CASSEWGGSGNTIYF
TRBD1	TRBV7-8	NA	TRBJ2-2	TGTGCCAGCAGCTCCGGGACAGGGGTGCCCGGGGAGCTGTTTTTT	CASSSGTGVPGELFF
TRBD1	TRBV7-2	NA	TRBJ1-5	TGTGCCAGCAGCTTATTCAGACAGGGGAGCAATCAGCCCCAGCATTTT	CASSLFRQGSNQPQHF
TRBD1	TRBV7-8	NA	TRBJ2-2	TGTGCCAGCAGCGGCGGGACAGGAACGGGCGGGGAGCTGTTTTTT	CASSGGTGTGGELFF
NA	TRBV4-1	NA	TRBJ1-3	TGCGCCAGCGGTTTCCCCTCTGGAAACACCATATATTTT	CASGFPSGNTIYF
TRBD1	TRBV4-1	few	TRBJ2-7	TGCGCCAGCAGCCAGAACTCCGGGACAGGGAGGAACGAGCAGTACTTC	CASSQNSGTGRNEQYF
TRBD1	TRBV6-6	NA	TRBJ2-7	TGTGCCAGCACTGGGACAGGGTACACCTACGAGCAGTACTTC	CASTGTGYTYEQYF
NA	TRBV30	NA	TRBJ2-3	TGTGCCTGGAGTGTACGGGCTAGCTTAAGCACAGATACGCAGTATTTT	CAWSVRASLSTDTQYF
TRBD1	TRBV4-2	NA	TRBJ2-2	TGTGCCAGCAGCCAAGCCGGGGACAGTGGGACCGGGGAGCTGTTTTTT	CASSQAGDSGTGELFF
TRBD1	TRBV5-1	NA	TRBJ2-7	TGCGCCAGCAGCTTGGCCTCAGGACAGGGGACCTCCTTC	CASSLASGQGTSF
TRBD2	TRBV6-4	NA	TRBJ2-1	TGTGCCAGCAGCAAGGAGGTGGCGGGGGGGTACAATGAGCAGTTCTTC	CASSKEVAGGYNEQFF
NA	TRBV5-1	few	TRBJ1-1	TGCGCCAGCAGCCCGGTGGGGAACACTGAAGCTTTCTTT	CASSPVGNTEAFF
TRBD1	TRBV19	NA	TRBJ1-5	TGTGCCAGTAATAAAAGACAGGGGGGAAATCAGCCCCAGCATTTT	CASNKRQGGNQPQHF
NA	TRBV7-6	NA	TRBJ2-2	TGTGCCAGCAGCTTAGCGGCGGGCACCGGGGAGCTGTTTTTT	CASSLAAGTGELFF
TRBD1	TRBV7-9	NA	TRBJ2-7	TGTGCCAGCAGCCGGACAGGGGGCCTTAACTACGAGCAGTACTTC	CASSRTGGLNYEQYF
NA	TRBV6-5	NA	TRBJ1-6	TGTGCCAGCAGCGGAGATCAACTGGGAAATTCACCCCTCCACTTT	CASSGDQLGNSPLHF
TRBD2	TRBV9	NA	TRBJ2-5	TGTGCCAGCAGCGTAGCAGCGGGGGCCCTACAAGAGACCCAGTACTTC	CASSVAAGALQETQYF
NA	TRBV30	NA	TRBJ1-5	TGTGCCTGGAGAGGTCCAGGGCAGCCCCAGCATTTT	CAWRGPGQPQHF
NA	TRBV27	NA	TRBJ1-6	TGTGCCAGCAGTTCCCGGCCTAATTCACCCCTCCACTTT	CASSSRPNSPLHF
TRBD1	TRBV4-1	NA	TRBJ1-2	TGCGCCAGCAGCCAAGATCAGGGGGGGAACTATGGCTACACCTTC	CASSQDQGGNYGYTF
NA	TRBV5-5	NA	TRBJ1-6	TGTGCCAGCAGCCCCCGCTCCGACTCCTATAATTCACCCCTCCACTTT	CASSPRSDSYNSPLHF
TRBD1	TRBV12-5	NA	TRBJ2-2	TGTGCTAGTGGTACGGGACAGGGGGACACCGGGGAGCTGTTTTTT	CASGTGQGDTGELFF
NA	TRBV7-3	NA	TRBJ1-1	TGTGCCAGCAGCTCACAGGGCAGCACTGAAGCTTTCTTT	CASSSQGSTEAFF
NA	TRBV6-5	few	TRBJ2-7	TGTGCCAGCAGTTACGTCGCAGGGCACTCCTACGAGCAGTACTTC	CASSYVAGHSYEQYF
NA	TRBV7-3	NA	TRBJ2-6	TGTGCCAGCAGCTTAGGGTGGTCTGGGGCCAACGTCCTGACTTTC	CASSLGWSGANVLTF
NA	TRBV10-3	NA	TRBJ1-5	TGTGCCATCAGTGAGGGCAGGGAGGGCAATCAGCCCCAGCATTTT	CAISEGREGNQPQHF
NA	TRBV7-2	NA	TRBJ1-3	TGTGCCAGCAGCTTCAGTGGAAACACCATATATTTT	CASSFSGNTIYF
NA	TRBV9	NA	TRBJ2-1	TGTGCCAGCAGCGTAGGGCAGGGGAGTCACAATGAGCAGTTCTTC	CASSVGQGSHNEQFF
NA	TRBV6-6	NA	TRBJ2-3	TGTGCCAGCAGCCCCGGGGGTCAGGCAGATACGCAGTATTTT	CASSPGGQADTQYF
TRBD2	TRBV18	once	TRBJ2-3	TGTGCCAGCTCAACTAGCGGGGCCCCTAGCACAGATACGCAGTATTTT	CASSTSGAPSTDTQYF
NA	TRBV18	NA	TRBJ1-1	TGTGCCAGCTCCCCAGGAGTAGGCACTGAAGCTTTCTTT	CASSPGVGTEAFF
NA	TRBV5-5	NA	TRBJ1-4	TGTGCCAGCAGCTTGGACGACAGAGAATTTGAAAAACTGTTTTTT	CASSLDDREFEKLFF
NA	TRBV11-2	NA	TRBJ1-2	TGTGCCAGCAGCTTCGCGCCTGGGAACTATGGCTACACCTTC	CASSFAPGNYGYTF
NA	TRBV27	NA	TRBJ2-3	TGTGCCAGCAGTTTAATGTCCCCAGATACGCAGTATTTT	CASSLMSPDTQYF
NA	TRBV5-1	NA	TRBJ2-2	TGCGCCAGCACCAGCGCCAGGTCGAACACCGGGGAGCTGTTTTTT	CASTSARSNTGELFF
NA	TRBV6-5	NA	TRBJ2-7	TGTGCCAGCACCAAGGGGCTTGGATCCTACGAGCAGTACTTC	CASTKGLGSYEQYF
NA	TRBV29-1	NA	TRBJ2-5	TGCAGCGTTGGGGAAGAGACCCAGTACTTC	CSVGEETQYF
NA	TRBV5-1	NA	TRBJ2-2	TGCGCCAGCAGCCCCGTTAAGGGGGGAACGAACACCGGGGAGCTGTTTTTT	CASSPVKGGTNTGELFF
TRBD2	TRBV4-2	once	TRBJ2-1	TGTGCCAGCAGCCAGCCGGGACTAGCGGACAATGAGCAGTTCTTC	CASSQPGLADNEQFF
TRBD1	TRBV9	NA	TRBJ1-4	TGTGCCAGCAGCGTCGGGACAGTCCCGAATGAAAAACTGTTTTTT	CASSVGTVPNEKLFF
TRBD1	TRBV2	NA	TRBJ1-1	TGTGCCAGCCTTACTGGGGGACAGGCGAACACTGAAGCTTTCTTT	CASLTGGQANTEAFF
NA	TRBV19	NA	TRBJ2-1	TGTGCCAGTAGAACAGCGGCCCACTACAATGAGCAGTTCTTC	CASRTAAHYNEQFF
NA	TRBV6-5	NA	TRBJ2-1	TGTGCCAGCCAGAAACAGGCCGTGGGTGAGCAGTTCTTC	CASQKQAVGEQFF
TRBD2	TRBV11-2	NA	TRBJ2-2	TGTGCCAGCAGCTTTAGCGGGGGGGTCTCCGGGGAGCTGTTTTTT	CASSFSGGVSGELFF
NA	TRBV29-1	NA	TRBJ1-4	TGCAGCGTTGCAGGGGCACCGGGGGAAAAACTGTTTTTT	CSVAGAPGEKLFF
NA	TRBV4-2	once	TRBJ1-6	TGTGCCAGCAGCCAAGAAGCAGGGAGGACATCACCCCTCCACTTT	CASSQEAGRTSPLHF
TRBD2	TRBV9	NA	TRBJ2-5	TGTGCCAGCAGCGCCACTAGCGGTGGAGAACAAGAGACCCAGTACTTC	CASSATSGGEQETQYF
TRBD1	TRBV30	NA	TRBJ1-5	TGTGCCTGGAGCGCGACAGGGGGTGGGCAGCCCCAGCATTTT	CAWSATGGGQPQHF
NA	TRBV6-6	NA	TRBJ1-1	TGTGCCAGCAGTTACTCTGGGGGGCGGGCTGAAGCTTTCTTT	CASSYSGGRAEAFF
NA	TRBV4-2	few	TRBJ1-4	TGTGCCAGCAGCCGGTCAGGGCAGGATAATGAAAAACTGTTTTTT	CASSRSGQDNEKLFF
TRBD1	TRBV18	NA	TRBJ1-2	TGTGCCAGCTCACCGGCCGGGACAGACTACACCTTC	CASSPAGTDYTF